Sequencing of this TCR beta chain was carried out in a study of T cells in Graves' hyperthyroidism and ophthalmopathy. At the level of the study: Blood was drawn when the patient was first diagnosed and still untreated. Study-wide results and caveats: From stable hyperthyroidism, ophthalmopathy was separated by a 13 V-J model.

RNA transcripts provided the source from which TCR beta CDR3 regions were amplified. A set of HTBI primers served as the primers for a first-round RT-PCR of the TCR CDR3. Via MiXCR, TCRdb re-called the multiplex PCR reads, giving one row per CDR3 protein. This table has about 210,000 distinct CDR3 sequences, 15% to 20% appearing once. The V gene's germline CDR1 is MDHEN and CDR2 SYDVKM. CDR3 length: 16 amino acids. The junction had 12 bases not matched to a gene; V was cut back by 6 bases and J by 2 bases. On this clonotype itself: Its target is unknown.

The definition of stable Graves' hyperthyroidism was no ophthalmopathy progression within 18 months. Recently diagnosed hyperthyroidism of less than 2 months' duration affected patients aged 18 to 65. V is TRBV28 and J is TRBJ1-2; 7 bases agree with TRBD1. The origin of this receptor is a man aged 45 to 65 with Graves' hyperthyroidism. The sequenced material came from blood. The CDR3 spells CASSSLLGTANYGYTF. The CDR3 region has the DNA TGTGCCAGCAGCTCCCTTCTCGGGACAGCGAACTATGGCTACACCTTC.